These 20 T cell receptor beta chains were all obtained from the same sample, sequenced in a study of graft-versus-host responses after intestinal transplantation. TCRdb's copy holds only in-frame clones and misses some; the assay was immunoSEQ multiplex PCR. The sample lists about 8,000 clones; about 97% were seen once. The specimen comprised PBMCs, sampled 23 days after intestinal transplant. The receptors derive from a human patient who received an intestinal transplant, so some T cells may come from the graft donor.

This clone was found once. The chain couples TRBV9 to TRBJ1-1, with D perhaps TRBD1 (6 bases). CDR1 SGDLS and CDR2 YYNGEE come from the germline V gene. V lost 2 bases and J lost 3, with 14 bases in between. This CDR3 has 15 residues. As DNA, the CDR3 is TGTGCCAGCAGCGTTGGGGGGCTTGGGGACACTGAAGCTTTCTTT. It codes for CASSVGGLGDTEAFF. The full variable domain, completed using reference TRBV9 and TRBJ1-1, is DSGVTQTPKHLITATGQRVTLRCSPRSGDLSVYWYQQSLDQGLQFLIQYYNGEERAKGNILERFSAQQFPDLHSELNLSSLELGDSALYFCASSVGGLGDTEAFFGQGTRLTVV.

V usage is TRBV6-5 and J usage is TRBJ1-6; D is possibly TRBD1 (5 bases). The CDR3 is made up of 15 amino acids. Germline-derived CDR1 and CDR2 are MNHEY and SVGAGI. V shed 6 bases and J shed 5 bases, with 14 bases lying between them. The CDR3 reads CASRPGRRHNSPLHF. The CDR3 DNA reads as TGTGCCAGCAGGCCGGGACGTCGCCATAATTCACCCCTCCACTTT.

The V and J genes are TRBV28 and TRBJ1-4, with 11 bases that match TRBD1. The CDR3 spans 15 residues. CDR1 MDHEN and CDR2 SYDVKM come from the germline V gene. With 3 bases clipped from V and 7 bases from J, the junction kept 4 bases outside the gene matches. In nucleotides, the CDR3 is TGTGCCAGCAGTTTCGCCGGGACAGGGGGTGAAAAACTGTTTTTT. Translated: CASSFAGTGGEKLFF.

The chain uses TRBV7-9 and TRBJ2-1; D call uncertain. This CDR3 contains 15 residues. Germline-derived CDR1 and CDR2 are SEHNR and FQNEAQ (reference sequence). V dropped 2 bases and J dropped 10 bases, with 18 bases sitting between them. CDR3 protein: CASSLSFNWAGEQFF. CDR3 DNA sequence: TGTGCCAGCAGCTTAAGTTTTAACTGGGCCGGGGAGCAGTTCTTC.

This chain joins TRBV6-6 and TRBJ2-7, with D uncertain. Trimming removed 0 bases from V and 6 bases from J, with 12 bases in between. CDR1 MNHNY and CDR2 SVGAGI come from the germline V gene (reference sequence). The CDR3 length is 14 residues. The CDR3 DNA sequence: TGTGCCAGCAGTTACTCTGTCCTACAGAGCGAGCAGTACTTC. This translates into CASSYSVLQSEQYF.

The CDR3 here is CASSSPGSFYEQYF. CDR3 sequence (DNA): TGTGCCAGTAGTTCCCCGGGATCATTCTACGAGCAGTACTTC. This chain joins TRBV19 and TRBJ2-7; a weak D match, TRBD2 (5 bases). CDR3 length equals 14 residues. Germline lookup yields CDR1 LNHDA and CDR2 SQIVND (reference sequence). V was cut by 5 bases and J by 3 bases, with 14 bases left in between.

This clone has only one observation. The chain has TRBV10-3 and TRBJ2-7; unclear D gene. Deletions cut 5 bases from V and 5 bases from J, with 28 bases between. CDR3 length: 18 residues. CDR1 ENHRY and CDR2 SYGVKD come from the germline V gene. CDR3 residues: CAISPSAGYPREVDEQYF. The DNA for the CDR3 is TGTGCCATCAGTCCCTCCGCCGGGTACCCTAGAGAGGTGGACGAGCAGTACTTC.

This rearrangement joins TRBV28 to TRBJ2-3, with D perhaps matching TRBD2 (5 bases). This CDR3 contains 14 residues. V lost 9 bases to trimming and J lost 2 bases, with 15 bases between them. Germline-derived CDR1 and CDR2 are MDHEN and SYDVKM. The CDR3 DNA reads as TGTGCCAGTTCAAGCGGACTTAACACAGATACGCAGTATTTT. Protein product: CASSSGLNTDTQYF.

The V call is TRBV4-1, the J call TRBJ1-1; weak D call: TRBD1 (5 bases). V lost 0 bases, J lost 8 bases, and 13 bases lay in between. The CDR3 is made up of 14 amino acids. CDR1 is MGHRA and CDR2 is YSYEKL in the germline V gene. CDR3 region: CASSQEPQGAEAFF. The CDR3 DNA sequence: TGCGCCAGCAGCCAAGAACCTCAGGGCGCGGAAGCTTTCTTT.

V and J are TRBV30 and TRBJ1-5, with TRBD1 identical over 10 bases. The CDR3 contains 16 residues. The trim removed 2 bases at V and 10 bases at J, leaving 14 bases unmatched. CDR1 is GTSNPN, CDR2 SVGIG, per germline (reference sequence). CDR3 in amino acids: CAWSPPGQGTGSPQHF. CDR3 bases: TGTGCCTGGAGTCCCCCGGGACAGGGGACTGGTTCACCCCAGCATTTT.

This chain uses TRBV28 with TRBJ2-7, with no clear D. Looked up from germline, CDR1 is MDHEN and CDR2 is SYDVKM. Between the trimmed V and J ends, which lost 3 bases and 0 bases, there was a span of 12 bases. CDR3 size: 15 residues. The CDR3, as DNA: TGTGCCAGCAGTTTGCAGAGCTTAAGCTCCTACGAGCAGTACTTC. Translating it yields CASSLQSLSSYEQYF. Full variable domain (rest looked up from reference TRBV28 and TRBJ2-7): DVKVTQSSRYLVKRTGEKVFLECVQDMDHENMFWYRQDPGLGLRLIYFSYDVKMKEKGDIPEGYSVSREKKERFSLILESASTNQTSMYLCASSLQSLSSYEQYFGPGTRLTVT.

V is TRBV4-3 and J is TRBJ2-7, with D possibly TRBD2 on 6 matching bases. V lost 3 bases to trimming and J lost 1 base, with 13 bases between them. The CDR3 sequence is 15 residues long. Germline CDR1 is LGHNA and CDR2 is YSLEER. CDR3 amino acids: CASSQGDFRSYEQYF. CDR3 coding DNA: TGCGCCAGCAGCCAGGGGGACTTCAGATCCTACGAGCAGTACTTC.

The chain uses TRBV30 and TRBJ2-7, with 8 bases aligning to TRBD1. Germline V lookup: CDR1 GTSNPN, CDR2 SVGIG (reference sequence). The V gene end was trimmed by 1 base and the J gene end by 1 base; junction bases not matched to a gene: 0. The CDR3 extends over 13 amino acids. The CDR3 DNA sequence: TGTGCCTGGAGTGGACAGGGGTCCTACGAGCAGTACTTC. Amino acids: CAWSGQGSYEQYF.

In nucleotides, the CDR3 is TGTGCCTGGAGTTCAGGTGGTGGAAACACCATATATTTT. It yields the protein CAWSSGGGNTIYF. The V gene is TRBV30, the J gene TRBJ1-3, with unresolved D. Trimming cost V 2 bases and J 3 bases, with 8 bases left between them. The CDR3 is made up of 13 amino acids. Germline CDR1 reads GTSNPN; CDR2 reads SVGIG (reference sequence).

In nucleotides, the CDR3 is TGTGCCAGCAGCCCATACGGGAATCAGCCCCAGCATTTT. It translates to CASSPYGNQPQHF. The V call is TRBV4-2, the J call TRBJ1-5; D remains unclear. This CDR3 comprises 13 residues. V lost 4 bases, J lost 4 bases, and 8 bases lay in between. The V gene's germline CDR1 is LGHNA and CDR2 YNFKEQ.

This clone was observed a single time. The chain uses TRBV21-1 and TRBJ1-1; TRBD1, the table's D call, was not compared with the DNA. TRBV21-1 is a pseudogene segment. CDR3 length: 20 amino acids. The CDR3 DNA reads TGTGCCAGCAGCAAAGTCAGGCGGCAGACAGTGTGGAAACCAAACTCTGAAGCTTTCTTT. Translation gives CASSKVRRQTVWKPNSEAFF.

CDR3 nucleotides: TGTGCCAGCAGTGCCCTAGCGGGAGTAGGCTACGAGCAGTACTTC. It is translated as CASSALAGVGYEQYF. This sequence joins TRBV6-1 and TRBJ2-7; 10 nucleotides align to TRBD2. V was clipped by 4 bases and J by 3 bases; unmatched bases: 6. CDR1 is MNHNS and CDR2 is SASEGT in the germline V gene. This CDR3 comprises 15 residues.

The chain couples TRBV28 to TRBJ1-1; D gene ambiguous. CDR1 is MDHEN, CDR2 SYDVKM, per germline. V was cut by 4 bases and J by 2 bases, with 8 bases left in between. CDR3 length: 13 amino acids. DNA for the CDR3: TGTGCCAGCAGTTCGGGGAGAAACACTGAAGCTTTCTTT. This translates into CASSSGRNTEAFF.

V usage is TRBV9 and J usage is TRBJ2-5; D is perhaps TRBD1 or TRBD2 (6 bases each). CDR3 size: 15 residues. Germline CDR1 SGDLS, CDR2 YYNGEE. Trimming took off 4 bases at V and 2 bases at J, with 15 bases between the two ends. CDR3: CASSPEGGLQETQYF. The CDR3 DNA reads TGTGCCAGCAGCCCAGAGGGGGGCTTACAAGAGACCCAGTACTTC.

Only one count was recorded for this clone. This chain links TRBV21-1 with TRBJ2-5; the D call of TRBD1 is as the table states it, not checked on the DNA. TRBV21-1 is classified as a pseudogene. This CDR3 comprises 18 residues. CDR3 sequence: CASSSQGQRGRSCSTQYF. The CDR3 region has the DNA TGTGCCAGCAGCAGCCAGGGACAGCGTGGACGTTCTTGCTCGACCCAGTACTTC.